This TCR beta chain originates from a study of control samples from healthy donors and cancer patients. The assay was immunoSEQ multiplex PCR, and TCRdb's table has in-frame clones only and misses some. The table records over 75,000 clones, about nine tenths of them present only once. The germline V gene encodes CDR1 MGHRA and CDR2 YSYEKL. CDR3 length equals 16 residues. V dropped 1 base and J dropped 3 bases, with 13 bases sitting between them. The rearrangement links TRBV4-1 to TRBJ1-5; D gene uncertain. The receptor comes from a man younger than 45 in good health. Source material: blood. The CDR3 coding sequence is TGCGCCAGCAGCCAAGGGGTCGCTACCTTCAATCAGCCCCAGCATTTT. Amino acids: CASSQGVATFNQPQHF.